Listed here is a single T cell receptor beta chain. V shed 7 bases, J shed 7 bases, and the junction held 3 bases outside the gene matches. This CDR3 comprises 13 residues. Looked up from germline, CDR1 is SNHLY and CDR2 is FYNNEI. TCRdb keeps only in-frame clones here, not all; method: immunoSEQ multiplex PCR. Here the sample spans around 230,000 clones, 88% being singletons. The sample is drawn from a study of blood T cell repertoires in COVID-19. This clonotype was sampled from a man aged 35-49 years with acute or convalescent COVID-19. What was sequenced was peripheral blood. The chain recombines TRBV2 with TRBJ1-6; 8 bases match TRBD1. DNA of the CDR3: TGTGCCAGCAACGGACAGGGAAATTCACCCCTCCACTTT. Translated: CASNGQGNSPLHF.